The 20 T cell receptor beta chains given below trace back to one sample, sequenced in a study of tissue T cells after allogeneic stem cell transplantation. TCRdb's copy holds only in-frame clones and misses some; the assay was immunoSEQ multiplex PCR. Altogether about 22,000 clones are present, just under 75% being singletons, with the ten largest covering roughly 0.61%. Sequencing used spleen. Source of these receptors: a female BALB/c mouse in good health. The MHC haplotype of this mouse line is H2-d.

Turning to this clone: Mouse gene names apply. The CDR3 end falls 1 residue outside the read, so it is completed with the germline J gene. V usage is TRBV13-1 and J usage is TRBJ1-2; perhaps TRBD1 as D (5 bases). Germline CDR1 reads NSHNY; CDR2 reads SYGAGN. The V end was cut by 0 bases, the J end by 1 base, with 7 bases between. The CDR3 totals 14 residues. The CDR3 DNA, read in part, is TGTGCCAGCAGTGATGCAAGGGGAAACTCCGACTACACC. Its protein product is CASSDARGNSDYT. The entire CDR3 sequence reads CASSDARGNSDYTF.

On this clone: All gene names here are mouse names. From the germline J gene comes the end of the CDR3, since the read stops 1 residue before it. V gene TRBV1 combines with J gene TRBJ2-5; perhaps D is TRBD1 or TRBD2 (5 bases each). Germline loops: CDR1 NSQYPW, CDR2 LRSPGD (reference sequence). Trimming cost V 2 bases and J 7 bases, with 13 bases left between them. This CDR3 has 14 residues. CDR3 DNA, as far as it was read: TGCACCTGCAGTGCATGGGACGGCCGGAACACCCAGTAC. Encoded protein: CTCSAWDGRNTQY. In full, the CDR3 reads CTCSAWDGRNTQYF.

On this clone: Gene names are the mouse ones. The read gets to within 1 residue of the CDR3 end, and the germline J gene fills in the rest. The rearrangement links TRBV29 to TRBJ1-6; 11 bases are shared with TRBD1. TRBJ1-6 is noted as an ORF with a role that remains uncertain. The CDR3 consists of 15 residues. The germline V gene has CDR1 MSHET and CDR2 SYDVDS. V dropped 2 bases and J dropped 7; count of bases not matched to a gene: 1. CDR3 sequence reads: CASSLGDRGNSPLYF. The covered CDR3 bases are TGTGCTAGCAGTTTAGGGGACAGGGGGAATTCGCCCCTCTAC.

The count of this clone is one. Gene names and germline refer to mouse. The sequence runs out 1 residue before the end of the CDR3; the remainder is reconstructed from the germline J gene. The V gene is TRBV14, the J gene TRBJ2-3, with D possibly TRBD2 on 7 matching bases. Trimming took 4 bases from V and 0 from J, leaving 9 bases between them. This CDR3 has 14 residues. CDR1 and CDR2 from the germline V gene are SGHDT and FRDEAV. The CDR3 is CASSEGGSAETLYF. The CDR3 bases that were read are TGTGCCAGCAGTGAGGGGGGGAGTGCAGAAACGCTGTAT.

As for this clone: Germline and genes: mouse. The missing CDR3 end, 1 residue past where the read stops, is filled in from the germline J gene. The V gene is TRBV24, the J gene TRBJ2-5; possibly TRBD1 for D (5 bases). The germline gives CDR1 KGHTA, CDR2 FRNEEI. V was cut by 3 bases and J by 2 bases, with 12 bases left in between. This CDR3 contains 15 residues. The DNA read from the CDR3 is TGTGCCAGCAGTCTCCAGGGAAGGCTCCAAGACACCCAGTAC. Amino acid sequence: CASSLQGRLQDTQY. The full CDR3 protein is CASSLQGRLQDTQYF.

Concerning this clone itself: The genes and germline here are from mouse. Coverage ceases 1 residue before the CDR3 finishes, and the germline J gene fills in the end. The genes are TRBV13-1 and TRBJ1-2, with D unresolved. CDR3 length equals 13 residues. Trimming took 2 bases from V and 0 from J, leaving 5 bases between them. Germline CDR1 reads NSHNY; CDR2 reads SYGAGN. The CDR3 spells CASSETTNSDYTF. CDR3 bases read: TGTGCCAGCAGTGAGACAACAAACTCCGACTACACC.

With respect to this clone: Mouse germline and gene names are used. The DNA ends 1 residue before the CDR3 does, and the rest of the CDR3 is filled in from the germline J gene. The rearrangement links TRBV2 to TRBJ1-1; TRBD1 might be the D (6 bases). Trimming left V 4 bases short and J 1 base short, with 13 bases between. Germline lookup yields CDR1 LGHNA and CDR2 YSYQKL. CDR3 length: 15 residues. The CDR3 sequence is CASSPPGQKNTEVFF. The CDR3 bases that were read are TGTGCCAGCAGCCCCCCGGGACAAAAAAACACAGAAGTCTTC.

Remarks on this clone: Gene names denote mouse genes. The covered CDR3 bases are TGTGCCCCCAGGGGGGGGGAAGACACCCAGTAC. Amino acids: CAPRGGEDTQY. The complete CDR3 sequence is CAPRGGEDTQYF. The V and J genes are TRBV13-1 and TRBJ2-5; D could derive from TRBD1 or TRBD2 (7 bases each). The read gets to within 1 residue of the CDR3 end, and the germline J gene fills in the rest. In germline, CDR1 is NSHNY, CDR2 SYGAGN. The CDR3 is 12 amino acids. V was clipped by 10 bases and J by 4 bases, with 13 bases between them.

As concerns this clone: Gene and germline names: mouse. The missing CDR3 end, 1 residue past where the read stops, is filled in from the germline J gene. The chain uses TRBV5 and TRBJ1-3, with D unresolved. Germline V lookup: CDR1 LGHNA, CDR2 YNLKQL (reference sequence). The CDR3 runs to 16 residues. With 0 bases removed from V and 0 bases from J, the gap between germline ends came to 9 bases. The CDR3 sequence: CASSQDVGNSGNTLYF. The CDR3 DNA, read in part, is TGTGCCAGCAGCCAAGATGTGGGGAATTCTGGAAATACGCTCTAT.

To note about this clone: Any gene name here is a mouse gene name. The observed sequence ends 1 residue before the CDR3 terminus, with the missing tail filled in from the germline J gene. V and J are TRBV13-2 and TRBJ2-1; either TRBD1 or TRBD2 may supply D (6 bases each). This CDR3 is 14 amino acids long. Germline CDR1 is NNHNN and CDR2 is SYGAGS (reference sequence). V lost 0 bases to trimming and J lost 5 bases, with 9 bases between them. The CDR3 sequence is CASGDGGRDAEQFF. CDR3 DNA, as far as it was read: TGTGCCAGCGGTGATGGGGGGCGCGATGCTGAGCAGTTC.

A note on this clone: Gene names and germline refer to mouse. The read stops 1 residue short of the end of the CDR3; the missing end is completed from the germline J gene. The V and J genes are TRBV5 and TRBJ2-3, with 11 positions matching TRBD2. With 1 base clipped from V and 0 bases from J, the junction kept 0 bases outside the gene matches. Germline values: CDR1 LGHNA, CDR2 YNLKQL (reference sequence). CDR3 size: 16 residues. The CDR3 bases that were read are TGTGCCAGCAGCCAAGGGGACTGGGGGAGTGCAGAAACGCTGTAT. Translating it yields CASSQGDWGSAETLY. The whole CDR3 protein is CASSQGDWGSAETLYF.

This clone turned up a few times. Genes here carry mouse names. CDR3 sequence: CAWSLAGLGGLEQYF. Incomplete CDR3 DNA: TGTGCCTGGAGTCTAGCGGGGCTGGGGGGGCTGGAACAGTAC. The V gene is TRBV31, the J gene TRBJ2-7, with 10 nucleotides matching TRBD2. The read terminates 1 residue ahead of where the CDR3 ends, so the germline J gene completes it. The germline V gene has CDR1 GKSSPN and CDR2 SITVG. CDR3 size: 15 residues. V gave up 0 bases and J gave up 7 bases; unmatched junction bases: 9.

Worth noting for this clone: Gene names refer to mouse genes. The missing CDR3 end, 1 residue past where the read stops, is filled in from the germline J gene. The chain uses TRBV1 and TRBJ2-5; possible D gene TRBD2, 5 bases. Germline CDR1 is NSQYPW and CDR2 is LRSPGD (reference sequence). Trimming took off 1 base at V and 11 bases at J, with 10 bases between the two ends. The CDR3 contains 12 residues. This CDR3 is CTCSAAGNIQYF. Incomplete CDR3 DNA: TGCACCTGCAGTGCAGCTGGGAACATCCAGTAC.

This clone was detected only once. Germline and genes: mouse. The read terminates 1 residue ahead of where the CDR3 ends, so the germline J gene completes it. The chain links TRBV13-2 to TRBJ2-7, with a tentative D call TRBD1 (5 bases). Trimming shortened V by 0 bases and J by 4 bases, and 11 bases separated the two germline ends. CDR3 length: 14 residues. The germline V gene has CDR1 NNHNN and CDR2 SYGAGS (reference sequence). The CDR3 region is CASGDATDNYEQYF. CDR3 DNA, as far as it was read: TGTGCCAGCGGTGATGCAACGGACAATTATGAACAGTAC.

Notes on this clone: Germline and genes: mouse. The read is 1 residue too short to cover the CDR3 end, so that end is filled in from the germline J gene. This sequence joins TRBV13-1 and TRBJ1-1; 7 bases agree with TRBD1. Germline trimming cut 0 bases from V and 0 bases from J; bases unmatched to any gene: 8. Germline CDR1 NSHNY, CDR2 SYGAGN. This CDR3 comprises 17 residues. The sequenced CDR3 bases are TGTGCCAGCAGTGATGCCTCCTCCGGGACAGCAAACACAGAAGTCTTC. Translating it yields CASSDASSGTANTEVF. The full CDR3 protein is CASSDASSGTANTEVFF.

About this clone: All gene names here are mouse names. Read sequence stops 1 residue before the CDR3 end, and the germline J gene provides the missing end. The chain combines TRBV16 with TRBJ2-2; possibly TRBD1 for D (5 bases). CDR3 size: 15 residues. Trimming removed 4 bases at V and 4 bases at J, with 13 bases between. CDR1 and CDR2 (germline): SGHSA, FRNQAP. The CDR3 reads CASSSLRVGTGQLYF. The DNA read from the CDR3 is TGTGCAAGCAGCTCACTCAGGGTTGGCACCGGGCAGCTCTAC.

This clone was found a few times. The gene names here belong to mouse. The sample holds other DNA sequences that translate to the same CDR3. CDR3 loop: CASSYRTGGNTLYF. The sequenced CDR3 bases are TGTGCCAGCAGCTATCGGACAGGGGGAAATACGCTCTAT. The rearrangement links TRBV4 to TRBJ1-3; TRBD1 matches 8 bases. Read data end 1 residue before the CDR3 end; the end is taken from the germline J gene. J lost 4 bases, V lost 3 bases, and 2 bases had no gene match. The germline V gene encodes CDR1 LGHDT and CDR2 YNNKQL (reference sequence). This CDR3 has 14 amino acids.

Regarding this clone: The gene names here belong to mouse. The missing CDR3 end, 1 residue past where the read stops, is filled in from the germline J gene. This sequence joins TRBV13-1 and TRBJ2-2; 9 nucleotides line up with TRBD1. V shed 3 bases and J 4 bases; nucleotides not matched to a gene: 1. CDR3 length: 14 amino acids. Germline V gene sequence: CDR1 NSHNY, CDR2 SYGAGN. CDR3 sequence: CASSGTGVTGQLYF. The covered CDR3 bases are TGTGCCAGCAGTGGGACAGGGGTCACCGGGCAGCTCTAC.

As for this clone: Gene names and germline match the mouse. The read is 1 residue too short to cover the CDR3 end, so that end is filled in from the germline J gene. The chain uses TRBV13-3 and TRBJ2-4, with TRBD1 identical over 10 bases. The V segment lost 5 bases and the J segment 1 base; nucleotides outside the gene matches: 4. Per the germline V gene, CDR1 is NNHDY and CDR2 is SYVADS. The CDR3 has 15 amino acids. The CDR3 spells CASSLDRGRQNTLYF. CDR3 DNA (partial): TGTGCCAGCAGCTTAGACAGGGGGCGTCAAAACACCTTGTAC.

This clone was observed once. The germline and genes are mouse ones. The read gets to within 1 residue of the CDR3 end, and the germline J gene fills in the rest. The chain employs TRBV5 and TRBJ1-3; D uncertain. This CDR3 is 15 amino acids long. Germline CDR1 LGHNA, CDR2 YNLKQL (reference sequence). Trimming removed 0 bases at V and 0 bases at J, with 6 bases between. The CDR3 loop reads CASSQDDNSGNTLYF. The sequenced CDR3 bases are TGTGCCAGCAGCCAAGATGACAATTCTGGAAATACGCTCTAT.